These 9 T cell receptor beta chains were all obtained from the same sample, sequenced in a study of T-cell reconstitution after alpha-beta-depleted transplantation in children. The authors prepared the TCRbeta library with unique molecular identifiers. TCRdb processed the PCR reads anew with MiXCR; each CDR3 protein has one entry. Among approximately 640,000 distinct CDR3 sequences listed, over 15% were seen once. Sequencing used PBMCs from the stem cell graft donor, obtained from the stem cell graft. These TCRs come from a human donor who donated a stem cell graft to a child with acute myeloid leukemia.

This clonotype has at least ten counts. This chain uses TRBV20-1 with TRBJ1-1; possible D gene TRBD1, 6 bases. Trimming shortened V by 1 base and J by 4 bases, and 13 bases separated the two germline ends. The CDR3 runs to 14 residues. Germline V gives CDR1 DFQATT, CDR2 SNEGSKA (reference sequence). The CDR3 DNA is TGCAGTGCTAGAGGGGGGGGCCTGGGCACTGAAGCTTTCTTT. Its translation: CSARGGGLGTEAFF.

The rearrangement links TRBV11-1 to TRBJ2-7, with D unresolved. Trimming stripped 2 bases from V and 7 bases from J, with 9 bases between. This CDR3 region has 12 residues. Germline CDR1 reads SGHAT; CDR2 reads FQDESV (reference sequence). The CDR3 spells CASSLKREEQYF. In nucleotides, the CDR3 is TGTGCCAGCAGCTTAAAAAGGGAAGAGCAGTACTTC.

This clonotype was seen repeatedly, ten times or more. This chain links TRBV20-1 with TRBJ2-1; D gene uncertain. Trimming left V 3 bases short and J 0 bases short, with 15 bases between. The CDR3 is 16 amino acids. Germline V gives CDR1 DFQATT, CDR2 SNEGSKA (reference sequence). CDR3 sequence reads: CSAREYTESSYNEQFF. The DNA for the CDR3 is TGCAGTGCTAGGGAATACACTGAAAGCTCCTACAATGAGCAGTTCTTC.

This clonotype has a count of ten or more. This chain connects TRBV20-1 to TRBJ1-1, with D unclear. This CDR3 has 10 residues. Trimming stripped 5 bases from V and 8 bases from J, with 9 bases between. Germline CDR1 DFQATT, CDR2 SNEGSKA (reference sequence). CDR3 in amino acids: CSAPRPEAFF. In DNA, the CDR3 is TGCAGTGCTCCGCGTCCCGAAGCTTTCTTT.

This clonotype showed up many times. The chain has TRBV5-5 and TRBJ1-4, with D maybe TRBD1 (6 bases). V was clipped by 2 bases and J by 5 bases, with 13 bases between them. CDR1 is SGHKS, CDR2 YYEKEE, per germline (reference sequence). This CDR3 spans 15 amino acids. CDR3 sequence reads: CASSFAQGYNEKLFF. CDR3 DNA sequence: TGTGCCAGCAGCTTCGCCCAGGGGTACAATGAAAAACTGTTTTTT.

This clonotype appeared many times. This sequence joins TRBV20-1 and TRBJ2-1; the D gene is possibly TRBD2 (6 bases). Between the trimmed V and J ends, which lost 3 bases and 3 bases, there was a span of 12 bases. The CDR3 is 14 amino acids. CDR1 and CDR2 from the germline V gene are DFQATT and SNEGSKA (reference sequence). The CDR3 loop reads CSARVGGRYNEQFF. As DNA, the CDR3 is TGCAGTGCTAGGGTCGGGGGTCGCTACAATGAGCAGTTCTTC.

This sequence joins TRBV12-2 and TRBJ2-1; the D call TRBD1 from the table was never checked on the DNA. TRBV12-2 is flagged as a pseudogene. This CDR3 contains 18 residues. CDR3 region: CASRSPSRGLRENNEQFF. For the CDR3, the DNA is TGTGCAAGTCGCTCACCTTCCCGGGGCCTCAGGGAAAACAATGAGCAGTTCTTC.

This clonotype was seen repeatedly, ten times or more. The genes are TRBV9 and TRBJ1-2, with a possible D match to TRBD1 (6 bases). The CDR3 runs 12 residues. Between the trimmed V and J ends, which lost 4 bases and 8 bases, there was a span of 12 bases. Looked up from germline, CDR1 is SGDLS and CDR2 is YYNGEE. The CDR3 sequence is CASSPSDSGYTF. The CDR3 DNA sequence: TGTGCCAGCAGCCCGTCGGACAGCGGCTACACCTTC.

This clonotype occurred a few times. The chain joins TRBV4-3 to TRBJ2-1; tentative D call: TRBD1 (6 bases). The CDR3 covers 17 residues. V was shortened by 3 bases and J by 5 bases, with 20 bases between the two germline ends. CDR1 is LGHNA, CDR2 YSLEER, per germline. The CDR3 DNA sequence: TGCGCCAGCAGCCACCCCCGGGACACCCCCTCGAACAATGAGCAGTTCTTC. It translates to CASSHPRDTPSNNEQFF.